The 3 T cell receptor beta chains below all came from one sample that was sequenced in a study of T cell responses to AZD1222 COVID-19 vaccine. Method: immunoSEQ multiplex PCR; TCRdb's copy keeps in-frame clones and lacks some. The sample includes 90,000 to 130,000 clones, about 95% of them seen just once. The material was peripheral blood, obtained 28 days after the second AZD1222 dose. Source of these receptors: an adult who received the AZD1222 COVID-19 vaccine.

CDR3 sequence (DNA): TGTGCCAGCAGCCAAACTAACTATGGCTACACCTTC. It specifies CASSQTNYGYTF. V and J are TRBV3-1 (or the pseudogene TRBV3-2) and TRBJ1-2; D not resolved. V lost 2 bases to trimming and J lost 0 bases, with 1 base between them. The CDR3 is 12 amino acids. Germline V CDR1 and CDR2: LGHDT, YNNKEL (reference sequence).

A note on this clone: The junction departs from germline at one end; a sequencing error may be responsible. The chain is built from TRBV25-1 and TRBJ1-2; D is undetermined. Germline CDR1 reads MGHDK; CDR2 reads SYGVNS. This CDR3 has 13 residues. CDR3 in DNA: TGTGCCAGCAGTGAATACTTCGGACCCCCTCGCAACTTC. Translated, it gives CASSEYFGPPRNF.

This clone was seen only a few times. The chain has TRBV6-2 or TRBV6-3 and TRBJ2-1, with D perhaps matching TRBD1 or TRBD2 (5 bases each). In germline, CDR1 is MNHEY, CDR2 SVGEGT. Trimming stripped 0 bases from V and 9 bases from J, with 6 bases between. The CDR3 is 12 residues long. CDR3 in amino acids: CASSYSRGEQFF. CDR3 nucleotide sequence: TGTGCCAGCAGTTACTCGAGGGGTGAGCAGTTCTTC.